This note documents a single T cell receptor (beta chain) sequence. Its antigen is not identified. This entry belongs to a study of T cells in Graves' hyperthyroidism and ophthalmopathy. Whole-study findings and limits: Stable hyperthyroidism was separated from ophthalmopathy by a model based on 13 V-J features. Among thyroid clonotypes expanded above 0.001, most also appeared in blood.

For the diagnoses, clinical symptoms, serum thyroxine and TRAb, thyroid ultrasound and orbital computed tomography were used. CDR3 size: 14 residues. The V and J ends lost 8 bases and 2 bases, in that order; junction bases with no gene match: 5. Germline CDR1 reads SNHLY; CDR2 reads FYNNEI. Amplified regions were TCR beta CDR3 sequences from RNA transcripts. A set of HTBI primers served as the primers for a first-round RT-PCR of the TCR CDR3. TCRdb used MiXCR to reprocess the multiplex PCR reads, holding one entry per CDR3 protein. Among 340,000 or so distinct CDR3 sequences listed, around a sixth were seen once.

The sequence derives from a man aged 30 to 39 with Graves' hyperthyroidism. The chain joins TRBV2 to TRBJ2-3; 9 bases are a match to TRBD1. What was sequenced was blood. The CDR3 sequence: CASSGTGNTDTQYF. CDR3 bases: TGTGCCAGCTCAGGGACAGGGAACACAGATACGCAGTATTTT. Complete variable domain (other parts from reference TRBV2 and TRBJ2-3): EPEVTQTPSHQVTQMGQEVILRCVPISNHLYFYWYRQILGQKVEFLVSFYNNEISEKSEIFDDQFSVERPDGSNFTLKIRSTKLEDSAMYFCASSGTGNTDTQYFGPGTRLTVL.